The 7 T cell receptor beta chains given below trace back to one sample, sequenced in a study of control samples from healthy donors and cancer patients. The repertoire was sequenced with immunoSEQ multiplex PCR; TCRdb's copy has only in-frame clones and lacks some. This table holds about 150,000 clones, about 94% found once. Specimen: blood. The receptors were gathered from a man aged 50 to 59 in good health.

The chain couples TRBV5-1 to TRBJ2-3; 9 bases are shared with TRBD1. The CDR3 covers 16 residues. The J segment lost 2 bases and the V segment lost 4 bases, leaving 8 bases of the junction unmatched. Germline assignment: CDR1 SGHRS and CDR2 YFSETQ. The DNA for the CDR3 is TGCGCCAGCAGCCGCGGGGACAGGGAAAACACAGATACGCAGTATTTT. Its translation: CASSRGDRENTDTQYF.

V usage is TRBV5-1 and J usage is TRBJ2-5; TRBD2 matches 9 bases. The CDR3 length is 15 residues. CDR1 is SGHRS and CDR2 is YFSETQ in the germline V gene. V lost 5 bases and J lost 4; bases outside the gene matches: 9. CDR3 nucleotides: TGCGCCAGCAGAGGATTAGCGGGAGTTCGAGAGACCCAGTACTTC. It codes for CASRGLAGVRETQYF. Looking up the rest from reference TRBV5-1 and TRBJ2-5 gives the full variable domain: KAGVTQTPRYLIKTRGQQVTLSCSPISGHRSVSWYQQTPGQGLQFLFEYFSETQRNKGNFPGRFSGRQFSNSRSEMNVSTLELGDSALYLCASRGLAGVRETQYFGPGTRLLVL.

The V gene is TRBV7-3, the J gene TRBJ2-3; 8 bases align to TRBD2. Losses at the gene ends were 3 bases for V and 5 bases for J; bases not matched to a gene: 1. Germline-derived CDR1 and CDR2 are SGHTA and FQGTGA. This CDR3 is built from 13 residues. CDR3 nucleotides: TGTGCCAGCAGCTTGCGGGAGGTAGATACGCAGTATTTT. Its protein is CASSLREVDTQYF.

The chain employs TRBV21-1 and TRBJ1-1. TRBV21-1 is a pseudogene locus. This CDR3 spans 10 amino acids. CDR3 bases: TGTGCCAGCAGCAGAACTGAAGCTTTCTTT. This encodes CASSRTEAFF.

V usage is TRBV3-1 (or the pseudogene TRBV3-2) and J usage is TRBJ2-2; D gene uncertain. The CDR3 has 14 amino acids. The germline gives CDR1 LGHDT, CDR2 YNNKEL (reference sequence). Trimming cost V 1 base and J 1 base, with 4 bases left between them. The CDR3: CASSQVENTGELFF. The CDR3 DNA follows: TGTGCCAGCAGCCAAGTTGAGAACACCGGGGAGCTGTTTTTT.

The J gene is TRBJ2-7, the V gene TRBV6-5, with 8 bases matching TRBD1. Losses at the gene ends were 6 bases for V and 1 base for J; bases not matched to a gene: 5. Germline assignment: CDR1 MNHEY and CDR2 SVGAGI. CDR3 length equals 14 residues. The DNA of the CDR3 is TGTGCCAGCAGCCTCGACAGGGGATCCTACGAGCAGTACTTC. Translated: CASSLDRGSYEQYF.

The chain couples TRBV12-3 or TRBV12-4 to TRBJ2-1; possibly TRBD2 for D (5 bases). CDR3 size: 12 residues. V dropped 3 bases and J dropped 8 bases, with 8 bases sitting between them. The CDR3 DNA reads TGTGCCAGCAGTTTTGGAGGCTATGAGCAGTTCTTC. Translation gives CASSFGGYEQFF.